This T cell receptor (beta chain) was retrieved from a study of control samples from healthy donors and cancer patients. Trimming pared 1 base from V and 1 base from J, leaving 11 bases between. Germline lookup yields CDR1 SEHNR and CDR2 FQNEAQ (reference sequence). CDR3 length equals 16 residues. TCRdb's copy holds only in-frame clones and misses some; the assay was immunoSEQ multiplex PCR. This table holds 170,000 or so clones, more than 90% found once. This chain links TRBV7-9 with TRBJ2-4, with a tentative D call TRBD2 (5 bases). Material for sequencing was blood. The source of this sequence is a woman aged 35 to 49 in good health. The CDR3 reads CASSLGGSGAKNIQYF. DNA for the CDR3: TGTGCCAGCAGCTTAGGAGGGTCGGGTGCCAAAAACATTCAGTACTTC.